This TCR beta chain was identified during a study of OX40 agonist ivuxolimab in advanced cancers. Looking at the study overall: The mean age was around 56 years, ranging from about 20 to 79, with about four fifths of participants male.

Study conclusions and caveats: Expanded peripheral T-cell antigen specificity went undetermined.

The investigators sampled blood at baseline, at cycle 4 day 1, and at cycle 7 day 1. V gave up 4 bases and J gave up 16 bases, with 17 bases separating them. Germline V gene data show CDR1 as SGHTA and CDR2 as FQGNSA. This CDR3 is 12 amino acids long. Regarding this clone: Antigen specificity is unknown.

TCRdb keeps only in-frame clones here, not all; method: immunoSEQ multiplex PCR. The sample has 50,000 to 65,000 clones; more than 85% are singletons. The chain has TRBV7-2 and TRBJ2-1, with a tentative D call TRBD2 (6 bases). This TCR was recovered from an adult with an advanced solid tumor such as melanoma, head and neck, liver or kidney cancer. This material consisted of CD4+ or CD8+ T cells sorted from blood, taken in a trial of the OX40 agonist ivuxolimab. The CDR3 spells CASSSLGLVRFF. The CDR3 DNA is TGTGCCAGCAGCTCCTTGGGACTCGTGCGATTCTTC.